This T cell receptor beta chain appears in the sequencing data of a study of OX40 agonist ivuxolimab in advanced cancers. About the study: The dose-escalation group included hepatocellular carcinoma, melanoma, renal cell carcinoma and head and neck cancer.

Comment on this clone: Its matching antigen is unknown.

Assay: immunoSEQ multiplex PCR; the TCRdb copy retains only in-frame clones and omits some. The table has 90,000 or so clones, roughly 91% seen once. Study-wide findings and caveats: People who partly responded at 0.1-3.0 mg/kg had some of the least clonal expansion seen.

The receptor was derived from an adult with an advanced solid tumor such as melanoma, head and neck, liver or kidney cancer. The source material was CD4+ or CD8+ T cells sorted from blood, sampled in a trial of the OX40 agonist ivuxolimab.

For the CDR3, the DNA is TGTGCCACCAGCAGGGGGGAGACAGGTCCCCCCTACGAGCAGTACTTC. This gives the protein CATSRGETGPPYEQYF. The chain couples TRBV15 to TRBJ2-7; D is possibly TRBD1 (6 bases). V lost 3 bases and J 2 bases, leaving 17 bases between the germline ends. CDR3 length equals 16 residues. CDR1 and CDR2 (germline): LNHNV, YYDKDF (reference sequence).